This T cell receptor beta chain was sequenced during a study of T cell responses to AZD1222 COVID-19 vaccine. Trimming took 5 bases from V and 8 from J, leaving 16 bases between them. The CDR3 contains 13 residues. Germline V lookup: CDR1 SGHTA, CDR2 FQGNSA. Profiled with immunoSEQ multiplex PCR; TCRdb holds only in-frame clones, not every one. The data show approximately 70,000 clones, with more than 80% seen just once and less than 3% held by the top ten. This receptor was identified in an adult in good health. The chain has TRBV7-2 and TRBJ2-7; D may be TRBD1 or TRBD2 (5 bases each). The material was peripheral blood, obtained on day 0 of AZD1222 vaccination. CDR3 in DNA: TGTGCCAGCAGCGACGTGGGGGTCGCCAAGCAGTACTTC. As protein: CASSDVGVAKQYF.